This note documents a single TCR beta chain sequence. What it recognizes is unknown. There was no recording of CMV serostatus for this donor. The data were taken from a study of cytomegalovirus exposure and HLA in healthy donors. Study-level findings and limits: In an earlier analysis, most TCR beta V segments were productive about 87% or about 30% of the time. In a later analysis, at a false discovery rate of 0.05, about 16,000 TCR beta sequences matched HLA alleles. Reportedly, diagnosis of cytomegalovirus status by the classifier showed high specificity and sensitivity.

PCR involved 60 Vbeta and 13 Jbeta primers. TCRdb keeps only in-frame clones here, not all; method: immunoSEQ multiplex PCR. The sample has about 140,000 clones, about 66% seen once; the top ten hold 1.5% to 2%. The receptor's source is a human donor in good health. The sample comprised PBMCs.

CDR3 nucleotide sequence: TGCGCCAGCAGCTTGGGACCCGAGGAAGATACGCAGTATTTT. Protein sequence: CASSLGPEEDTQYF. The V and J genes are TRBV5-1 and TRBJ2-3; D unclear. Germline V gene lookup returns CDR1 SGHRS and CDR2 YFSETQ. This CDR3 has 14 amino acids. V was shortened by 0 bases and J by 5 bases, with 10 bases between the two germline ends.